These 30 T cell receptor beta chains share one sample of origin, sequenced in a study of blood T cells in healthy people across ages. It was with a sample-barcoded 5' primer and a J-beta primer mix that a second PCR of roughly 7 to 12 cycles was run. TCRdb re-called the 5' RACE reads with MiXCR, one entry per CDR3 protein. The table includes about 570,000 distinct CDR3 sequences, about 25% detected once. Input material: blood. The receptors were gathered from a woman between 65 and 79 years old in good health.

This chain uses TRBV3-1 with TRBJ1-4; 7 bases map to TRBD1. J was trimmed by 8 bases and V by 6 bases; bases with no gene match: 18. The CDR3 length is 17 residues. CDR1 and CDR2 (germline): LGHDT, YNNKEL (reference sequence). The CDR3 loop is CASRPRVQGTRGEKLFF. CDR3 in DNA: TGTGCCAGCAGACCCCGAGTACAGGGGACGAGGGGAGAAAAACTGTTTTTT. Full variable domain (missing parts from reference TRBV3-1 and TRBJ1-4): DTAVSQTPKYLVTQMGNDKSIKCEQNLGHDTMYWYKQDSKKFLKIMFSYNNKELIINETVPNRFSPKSPDKAHLNLHINSLELGDSAVYFCASRPRVQGTRGEKLFFGSGTQLSVL.

V gene TRBV11-3 combines with J gene TRBJ2-1; 9 bases fit TRBD2. This CDR3 is 17 amino acids long. Germline CDR1 is SGHNT and CDR2 is YENEEA. Unmatched junction bases numbered 13, after V lost 3 bases and J lost 7 bases. CDR3 DNA: TGTGCCAGCAGCTTTACGCCCGATAGCGGGGGTTGGAATGAGCAGTTCTTC. This gives the protein CASSFTPDSGGWNEQFF.

Notes on this clonotype: This could be a read error, since a much larger clone is one nucleotide away. This chain connects TRBV5-5 to TRBJ2-3; 8 bases align to TRBD1. The CDR3 is 16 amino acids. CDR1 SGHKS and CDR2 YYEKEE come from the germline V gene (reference sequence). The CDR3 region is CASGFSGQASTDTQYF. The CDR3 DNA sequence: TGTGCCAGCGGCTTTTCGGGACAGGCTAGCACAGATACGCAGTATTTT.

The chain has TRBV7-2 and TRBJ1-4; D remains unclear. The CDR3 contains 13 residues. Trimming stripped 5 bases from V and 6 bases from J, with 10 bases between. From germline, CDR1 is SGHTA and CDR2 FQGNSA. The CDR3 spells CASSKREHEKLFF. The CDR3 DNA reads as TGTGCCAGCAGCAAGCGGGAACATGAAAAACTGTTTTTT.

This chain uses TRBV6-1 with TRBJ2-5; D is possibly TRBD1 or TRBD2 (5 bases each). The J call may be mistaken, given a closer DNA end match to TRBJ2-7. The CDR3 is 16 residues long. From germline, CDR1 is MNHNS and CDR2 SASEGT. The CDR3 bases are TGTGCCAGCAGCCACCGCGCAGGGAGCCGGAGCTACGAGCAGTACTTC. Translation gives CASSHRAGSRSYEQYF.

The chain couples TRBV3-1 to TRBJ1-1; 8 nucleotides line up with TRBD1. Germline V lookup: CDR1 LGHDT, CDR2 YNNKEL (reference sequence). J lost 4 bases, V lost 0 bases, and 4 bases had no gene match. This CDR3 is built from 15 residues. The CDR3 nucleotides are TGTGCCAGCAGCCAAGACGGACAGGGCCGCACTGAAGCTTTCTTT. It yields the protein CASSQDGQGRTEAFF.

Only a few counts were recorded for this clonotype. The V and J genes are TRBV7-2 and TRBJ2-7; 7 bases align to TRBD1. J was trimmed by 6 bases and V by 3 bases; bases with no gene match: 5. Germline V gene lookup returns CDR1 SGHTA and CDR2 FQGNSA. The CDR3 is 13 amino acids. CDR3 residues: CASSFDNRGEQYF. CDR3 nucleotides: TGTGCCAGCAGCTTCGATAACAGGGGCGAGCAGTACTTC.

The chain carries TRBV7-2 and TRBJ1-4; 7 nucleotides align to TRBD1. Trimming cost V 0 bases and J 10 bases; bases outside gene matches: 5. This CDR3 is 14 amino acids long. Germline V gene lookup returns CDR1 SGHTA and CDR2 FQGNSA. CDR3 sequence reads: CASSLAVRGGKLFF. The CDR3 DNA reads as TGTGCCAGCAGCTTAGCTGTCAGGGGGGGAAAACTGTTTTTT.

Turning to this clonotype: This CDR3 is missing its conserved last phenylalanine or tryptophan, likely due to a read error. The chain joins TRBV6-5 to TRBJ1-2; TRBD1 agrees at 9 bases. Germline loops: CDR1 MNHEY, CDR2 SVGAGI. Trimming removed 6 bases from V and 2 bases from J; junction bases left unmatched: 7. The CDR3 extends over 15 amino acids. This CDR3 reads CASSISGTGNYGYTL. The CDR3 nucleotides are TGTGCCAGCAGCATTAGTGGGACAGGGAACTATGGCTACACCCTC.

The chain employs TRBV19 and TRBJ2-1, with D possibly TRBD1 on 5 matching bases. Germline-derived CDR1 and CDR2 are LNHDA and SQIVND (reference sequence). The CDR3 is 15 amino acids. Trimming took 1 base from V and 9 from J, leaving 16 bases between them. In nucleotides, the CDR3 is TGTGCCAGTAGTATAGGTCCGAGGACATCTAGTGAGCAGTTCTTC. Protein sequence: CASSIGPRTSSEQFF.

This clonotype was observed a few times. The gene calls are TRBV5-1 and TRBJ2-2, with 9 positions matching TRBD2. This CDR3 spans 16 amino acids. J was trimmed by 1 base and V by 3 bases; bases with no gene match: 4. The germline V gene has CDR1 SGHRS and CDR2 YFSETQ. The CDR3 nucleotides are TGCGCCAGCAGCTCGTTGACTAGCGGGAACACCGGGGAGCTGTTTTTT. Translated: CASSSLTSGNTGELFF.

This clonotype was seen more than once but under ten times. This sequence joins TRBV28 and TRBJ2-5; D is uncertain. The end of the DNA aligns better with TRBJ2-7, so the J call may be wrong. This CDR3 comprises 13 residues. Germline V gives CDR1 MDHEN, CDR2 SYDVKM. DNA of the CDR3: TGTGCCATCGAGACAACGAATGGCTACGAGCAGTACTTC. Translated: CAIETTNGYEQYF.

The rearrangement links TRBV6-2 or TRBV6-3 to TRBJ2-1; D is possibly TRBD1 (6 bases). Between the trimmed V and J ends, which lost 6 bases and 3 bases, there was a span of 21 bases. This CDR3 comprises 17 residues. Germline V gene lookup returns CDR1 MNHEY and CDR2 SVGEGT. For the CDR3, the DNA is TGTGCCAGCAGAACTCGGTCTCGGCAGGGGAGCTACAATGAGCAGTTCTTC. It translates to CASRTRSRQGSYNEQFF.

This clonotype has more than one count but fewer than ten. This may stem from a read error, because a much larger clone lies one nucleotide away. CDR3 sequence (DNA): TGTGCCAGCAGTGATCCCGGACGGGGGGCCTTTGAAAAACTGCTTTTT. It codes for CASSDPGRGAFEKLLF. The chain joins TRBV6-4 to TRBJ1-4, with D possibly TRBD1 on 6 matching bases. This CDR3 is 16 amino acids long. Per the germline V gene, CDR1 is MRHNA and CDR2 is SNTAGT.

The table lists this clonotype with a few counts. This rearrangement joins TRBV20-1 to TRBJ1-1, with D possibly being TRBD1 (5 bases). Germline CDR1 and CDR2: DFQATT and SNEGSKA (reference sequence). Trimming removed 3 bases at V and 4 bases at J, with 18 bases between. The CDR3 runs to 15 residues. The CDR3 DNA reads as TGCAGTGCTAGGAGGTCTGGGGGAGTGGGCACTGAAGCTTTCTTT. Amino acids: CSARRSGGVGTEAFF.

The genes are TRBV6-6 and TRBJ1-1, with 7 nucleotides matching TRBD1. The CDR3 extends over 16 amino acids. Per germline, CDR1 MNHNY and CDR2 SVGAGI (reference sequence). Losses at the gene ends were 2 bases for V and 0 bases for J; bases not matched to a gene: 6. The CDR3 region is CASSYTRGQMNTEAFF. Written as DNA, the CDR3 is TGTGCCAGCAGTTACACCAGGGGACAGATGAACACTGAAGCTTTCTTT.

This clonotype was seen a few times. The chain recombines TRBV20-1 with TRBJ1-2, with D maybe TRBD1 (5 bases). The CDR3 has 16 residues. Trimming took off 0 bases at V and 0 bases at J, with 14 bases between the two ends. CDR1 and CDR2 from the germline V gene are DFQATT and SNEGSKA (reference sequence). The CDR3, as DNA: TGCAGTGCTAGAGATTCCCGGGGCCCTTCTAACTATGGCTACACCTTC. Translated: CSARDSRGPSNYGYTF.

In its sample, this clonotype was seen many times. The V call is TRBV27, the J call TRBJ2-7; D may be TRBD1 (5 bases). The CDR3 sequence is 14 residues long. The germline V and J ends were trimmed by 4 bases and 0 bases, with 10 bases remaining between them. CDR1 and CDR2 from the germline V gene are MNHEY and SMNVEV (reference sequence). DNA of the CDR3: TGTGCCAGCAGTTCAGGGCCAAGCTCCTACGAGCAGTACTTC. This translates into CASSSGPSSYEQYF.

CDR3: CASSTTGTGGAWNEQFF. CDR3 sequence (DNA): TGTGCCAGCAGTACCACCGGGACAGGGGGCGCGTGGAATGAGCAGTTCTTC. This chain joins TRBV2 and TRBJ2-5; 12 nucleotides line up with TRBD1. The better agreement between TRBJ2-1 and the DNA end casts doubt on the J call. This CDR3 contains 17 residues. Germline loops: CDR1 SNHLY, CDR2 FYNNEI.

V and J are TRBV20-1 and TRBJ2-2; 8 bases match TRBD1. With 0 bases clipped from V and 5 bases from J, the junction kept 8 bases outside the gene matches. CDR1 and CDR2 from the germline V gene are DFQATT and SNEGSKA (reference sequence). The CDR3 totals 16 residues. CDR3 sequence reads: CSAREQGAGSTGELFF. In DNA, the CDR3 is TGCAGTGCTAGAGAGCAGGGGGCGGGTAGTACCGGGGAGCTGTTTTTT.

This chain uses TRBV29-1 with TRBJ1-2; D might be TRBD1 (5 bases). The CDR3 contains 12 residues. Germline V gene sequence: CDR1 SQVTM, CDR2 ANQGSEA. The ends were cut back, 7 bases at V and 3 bases at J, with 12 bases in the middle. CDR3 DNA sequence: TGCAGCGCATACAGGACCTACTATGGCTACACCTTC. It codes for CSAYRTYYGYTF.

This chain connects TRBV4-3 to TRBJ2-1; D gene unclear. The germline gives CDR1 LGHNA, CDR2 YSLEER. The V end was cut by 0 bases, the J end by 7 bases, with 10 bases between. The CDR3 runs to 14 residues. The CDR3 region is CASSQERIRNEQFF. The CDR3 DNA reads TGCGCCAGCAGCCAAGAAAGGATCAGAAATGAGCAGTTCTTC.

The chain has TRBV4-3 and TRBJ1-1, with no clear D. The V end lost 1 base, the J end lost 4 bases, and 13 bases lay between the germline ends. The germline V gene has CDR1 LGHNA and CDR2 YSLEER. The CDR3 consists of 15 residues. The CDR3, as DNA: TGCGCCAGCAGCCAAGCTCATTTAGAAAGCACTGAAGCTTTCTTT. As protein: CASSQAHLESTEAFF.

About this clonotype itself: Sequence at one end of the junction differs from germline and may be a read error. The V gene is TRBV5-6, the J gene TRBJ2-5, with 8 bases aligning to TRBD1. Germline V gives CDR1 SGHDT, CDR2 YYEEEE. There are 13 residues in the CDR3. CDR3 nucleotide sequence: TGTGCCAGCAGCTCTGACAGGGGCCGAGAAGAGTTCTTC. Translating it yields CASSSDRGREEFF.

CDR3: CSARDRTGNQPQHF. CDR3 coding DNA: TGCAGTGCTAGAGATAGGACTGGCAATCAGCCCCAGCATTTT. V is TRBV20-1 and J is TRBJ1-5, with D hard to call. Per the germline V gene, CDR1 is DFQATT and CDR2 is SNEGSKA (reference sequence). Between the trimmed V and J ends, which lost 0 bases and 2 bases, there was a span of 8 bases. The CDR3 loop spans 14 amino acids.

The table lists this clonotype with a few counts. The J gene is TRBJ2-5, the V gene TRBV29-1; D gene unclear. The CDR3 extends over 12 amino acids. The V and J ends lost 6 bases and 5 bases respectively, with 13 bases between them. Germline V gene sequence: CDR1 SQVTM, CDR2 ANQGSEA. As DNA, the CDR3 is TGCAGCGTAGGGAAAATATTTGAGACCCAGTACTTC. Translating gives CSVGKIFETQYF. The full variable domain, in which reference TRBV29-1 and TRBJ2-5 provide the parts outside the CDR3, is SAVISQKPSRDICQRGTSLTIQCQVDSQVTMMFWYRQQPGQSLTLIATANQGSEATYESGFVIDKFPISRPNLTFSTLTVSNMSPEDSSIYLCSVGKIFETQYFGPGTRLLVL.

In this sample, this clonotype turned up a few times. This chain joins TRBV5-1 and TRBJ2-5; 7 nucleotides align to TRBD1. The J call may be wrong; the DNA end is better matched by TRBJ2-7. Germline CDR1 SGHRS, CDR2 YFSETQ. The CDR3 length is 13 residues. DNA for the CDR3: TGCGCCAGCAGACTGGGGACAGATTACGAGCAGTACTTC. Translation: CASRLGTDYEQYF.

This clonotype was seen only a few times. The CDR3 sequence is CASSQNRWGSGRQETQYF. In DNA, the CDR3 is TGTGCCAGCAGCCAAAACCGATGGGGCAGCGGAAGGCAAGAGACCCAGTACTTC. The rearrangement links TRBV3-1 to TRBJ2-5; perhaps D is TRBD1 or TRBD2 (5 bases each). V shed 2 bases and J shed 2 bases, with 21 bases lying between them. In germline, CDR1 is LGHDT, CDR2 YNNKEL (reference sequence). The CDR3 runs 18 residues.

V gene TRBV29-1 combines with J gene TRBJ2-5; 7 positions agree with TRBD1. V lost 7 bases to trimming and J lost 6 bases; unmatched junction nucleotides: 17. CDR1 and CDR2 (germline): SQVTM, ANQGSEA. The length of the CDR3 is 15 residues. The CDR3 DNA reads TGCAGCGCCAAAACACAGACAGGGCCGGGGAAGACCCAGTACTTC. Residues: CSAKTQTGPGKTQYF. The whole variable domain, remainder taken from reference TRBV29-1 and TRBJ2-5, is SAVISQKPSRDICQRGTSLTIQCQVDSQVTMMFWYRQQPGQSLTLIATANQGSEATYESGFVIDKFPISRPNLTFSTLTVSNMSPEDSSIYLCSAKTQTGPGKTQYFGPGTRLLVL.

This clonotype was detected ten times or more. The V call is TRBV4-1, the J call TRBJ2-7; 9 bases map to TRBD1. Per germline, CDR1 MGHRA and CDR2 YSYEKL. This CDR3 has 15 amino acids. Germline trimming cut 5 bases from V and 4 bases from J; bases unmatched to any gene: 9. CDR3 nucleotides: TGCGCCAGCAGCGCCCCCGGGACAGGGAGTTACGAGCAGTACTTC. As protein: CASSAPGTGSYEQYF.